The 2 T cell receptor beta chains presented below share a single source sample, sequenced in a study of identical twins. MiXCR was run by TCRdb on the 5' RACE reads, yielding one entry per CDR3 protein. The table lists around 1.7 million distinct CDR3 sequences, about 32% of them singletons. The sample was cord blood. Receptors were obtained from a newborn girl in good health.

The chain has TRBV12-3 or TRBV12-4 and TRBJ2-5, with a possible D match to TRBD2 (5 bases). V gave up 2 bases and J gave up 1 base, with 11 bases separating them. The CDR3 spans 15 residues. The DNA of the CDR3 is TGTGCCAGCAGTTTAAGGAGGACCCCCCAAGAGACCCAGTACTTC. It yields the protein CASSLRRTPQETQYF.

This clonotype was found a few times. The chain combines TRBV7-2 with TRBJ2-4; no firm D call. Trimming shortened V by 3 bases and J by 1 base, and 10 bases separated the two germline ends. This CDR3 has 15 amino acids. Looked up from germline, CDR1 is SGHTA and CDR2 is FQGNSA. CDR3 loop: CASSFGSAAKNIQYF. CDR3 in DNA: TGTGCCAGCAGCTTTGGGTCTGCTGCCAAAAACATTCAGTACTTC.